What follows are 26 T cell receptor beta chains derived from one specimen sequenced in a study of shared clonotypes between healthy human individuals. Profiled with immunoSEQ multiplex PCR; TCRdb holds only in-frame clones, not every one. The sample contains about 1.1 million clones, approximately 80% of which appear only once. The sequenced material came from memory CD4+ T cells from PBMCs. Subset defined: CD45RA-negative fraction. These receptors came from a man between 18 and 29 years old in good health. Some clones in this sample may be carry-over from other donors' samples.

This clone was picked up a small number of times. Other nucleotide sequences from this sample produce the same CDR3. The chain is built from TRBV29-1 and TRBJ2-7; D remains unclear. The germline V and J ends were trimmed by 4 bases and 3 bases, with 7 bases remaining between them. CDR3 length: 11 residues. Germline lookup yields CDR1 SQVTM and CDR2 ANQGSEA. The CDR3 sequence: CSVGGYYEQYF. CDR3 bases: TGCAGCGTTGGGGGTTACTACGAGCAGTACTTC.

In this sample, this clone turned up a few times. The CDR3 sequence is CASSLVHSEAFF. CDR3 sequence (DNA): TGTGCCAGCAGCTTAGTCCACTCTGAAGCTTTCTTT. The chain combines TRBV7-9 with TRBJ1-1, with D hard to call. The CDR3 spans 12 residues. Germline lookup yields CDR1 SEHNR and CDR2 FQNEAQ (reference sequence). Trimming took 1 base from V and 6 from J, leaving 6 bases between them.

This clone was recorded only once. V usage is TRBV5-1 and J usage is TRBJ2-1; 11 nucleotides agree with TRBD2. Germline CDR1 is SGHRS and CDR2 is YFSETQ. The CDR3 contains 14 residues. V lost 4 bases to trimming and J lost 6 bases; unmatched junction nucleotides: 3. As DNA, the CDR3 is TGCGCCAGCAGCATCGGGACTAGCGGCAATGAGCAGTTCTTC. Encoded protein: CASSIGTSGNEQFF.

This chain links TRBV5-1 with TRBJ2-1; 14 positions agree with TRBD2. The CDR3 spans 18 residues. Trimming removed 4 bases from V and 9 bases from J; junction bases left unmatched: 15. CDR1 and CDR2 from the germline V gene are SGHRS and YFSETQ. CDR3 DNA sequence: TGCGCCAGCAGCCTCGGGACTAGCGGGAGAATTACTATCAGTGAGCAGTTCTTC. It yields the protein CASSLGTSGRITISEQFF.

The CDR3, as DNA: TGTGCCAGCAGTTACTCGATAGCGGGAGGTTACAATGAGCAGTTCTTC. Translating gives CASSYSIAGGYNEQFF. This chain links TRBV6-5 with TRBJ2-1; TRBD2 aligns across 10 bases. CDR1 is MNHEY, CDR2 SVGAGI, per germline. V lost 0 bases to trimming and J lost 4 bases; unmatched junction nucleotides: 3. This CDR3 is built from 16 residues.

The chain combines TRBV5-1 with TRBJ2-5; D is possibly TRBD2 (5 bases). This CDR3 has 14 amino acids. Trimming cost V 3 bases and J 4 bases, with 13 bases left between them. CDR1 and CDR2 (germline): SGHRS, YFSETQ. The CDR3 DNA reads TGCGCCAGCAGCTCCCCCCGAGGGTCAGAGACCCAGTACTTC. The encoded protein is CASSSPRGSETQYF.

At least ten counts were recorded for this clone. The V gene is TRBV27, the J gene TRBJ1-5; D not certain. The V end lost 7 bases, the J end lost 4 bases, and 26 bases lay between the germline ends. The V gene's germline CDR1 is MNHEY and CDR2 SMNVEV (reference sequence). CDR3 length: 18 residues. In nucleotides, the CDR3 is TGTGCCAGCACACGGGGAGGACGGGGAAATATTAGGAATCAGCCCCAGCATTTT. Its translation: CASTRGGRGNIRNQPQHF.

About this clone itself: This sample also contains other DNA sequences that code for the same CDR3. This chain links TRBV5-1 with TRBJ2-5, with D tentatively TRBD1 (8 bases). Germline V gene sequence: CDR1 SGHRS, CDR2 YFSETQ. This CDR3 is 16 amino acids long. V lost 0 bases, J lost 0 bases, and 12 bases lay in between. The CDR3 coding sequence is TGCGCCAGCAGCTTGGGAACAGGGGGGGACCAAGAGACCCAGTACTTC. Residues: CASSLGTGGDQETQYF.

The chain employs TRBV28 and TRBJ2-7; TRBD2 aligns across 9 bases. Per germline, CDR1 MDHEN and CDR2 SYDVKM. V shed 1 base, J shed 3 bases, and the junction held 4 bases outside the gene matches. This CDR3 is 15 amino acids long. The CDR3 DNA is TGTGCCAGCAGTTTATCGGCTAGCGGGAACTACGAGCAGTACTTC. This codes for CASSLSASGNYEQYF.

This clone was seen only once. Here the CDR3 reads CASTGTALLIGDYGYTF. CDR3 in DNA: TGTGCCAGTACCGGCACAGCCCTCCTAATTGGGGACTATGGCTACACCTTC. The chain recombines TRBV19 with TRBJ1-2; D is ambiguous. The length of the CDR3 is 17 residues. V dropped 7 bases and J dropped 3 bases, with 24 bases sitting between them. Germline V gives CDR1 LNHDA, CDR2 SQIVND (reference sequence).

The rearrangement uses TRBV6-1 and TRBJ1-2; D gene ambiguous. The CDR3 is made up of 14 amino acids. The germline V and J ends were trimmed by 0 bases and 0 bases, with 5 bases remaining between them. Per germline, CDR1 MNHNS and CDR2 SASEGT. In nucleotides, the CDR3 is TGTGCCAGCAGTGAAGCGCCGGCTAACTATGGCTACACCTTC. Residues: CASSEAPANYGYTF.

In DNA form, the CDR3 reads TGTGCCAGCTCACCAGATTCCGTCCTTCCTGCGCAGTATTTT. Amino acids: CASSPDSVLPAQYF. The chain employs TRBV18 and TRBJ2-3; D ambiguous. The germline CDR1 and CDR2 sequences are KGHSH and LQKENI. Deletions cut 2 bases from V and 10 bases from J, with 16 bases between. The CDR3 sequence is 14 residues long.

This clone has just a few counts. The chain joins TRBV6-1 to TRBJ1-4; no firm D call. The CDR3 length is 13 residues. The germline V and J ends were trimmed by 4 bases and 8 bases, with 11 bases remaining between them. CDR1 is MNHNS and CDR2 is SASEGT in the germline V gene. CDR3 sequence reads: CASSVRPSEKLFF. The CDR3 DNA sequence: TGTGCCAGCAGTGTCAGGCCGAGCGAAAAACTGTTTTTT.

V and J are TRBV19 and TRBJ2-2; 11 bases map to TRBD1. The CDR3 is 16 amino acids. V gave up 7 bases and J gave up 6 bases; unmatched junction bases: 10. Per germline, CDR1 LNHDA and CDR2 SQIVND (reference sequence). The CDR3 DNA sequence: TGTGCCAGTACCCCCGGGGGACAGGGGGAAGCCGGGGAGCTGTTTTTT. Residues: CASTPGGQGEAGELFF.

The chain recombines TRBV25-1 with TRBJ2-3, with TRBD1 identical over 7 bases. Germline CDR1 MGHDK, CDR2 SYGVNS. CDR3 length equals 13 residues. The V segment lost 8 bases and the J segment 4 bases; nucleotides outside the gene matches: 6. This CDR3 is CASVKGAADTQYF. For the CDR3, the DNA is TGTGCCAGCGTAAAGGGGGCCGCAGATACGCAGTATTTT. Drawing the rest from reference TRBV25-1 and TRBJ2-3, the complete variable domain is EADIYQTPRYLVIGTGKKITLECSQTMGHDKMYWYQQDPGMELHLIHYSYGVNSTEKGDLSSESTVSRIRTEHFPLTLESARPSHTSQYLCASVKGAADTQYFGPGTRLTVL.

The rearrangement joins TRBV30 to TRBJ1-2; maybe TRBD1 (5 bases). This CDR3 contains 15 residues. Germline lookup yields CDR1 GTSNPN and CDR2 SVGIG (reference sequence). V was clipped by 3 bases and J by 3 bases, with 17 bases between them. For the CDR3, the DNA is TGTGCCTGGAGGGGCCAGGGCAAAAATCACTATGGCTACACCTTC. Encoded protein: CAWRGQGKNHYGYTF.

This chain joins TRBV6-6 and TRBJ1-5; D possibly corresponds to TRBD1 (6 bases). This CDR3 region has 15 residues. The V gene's germline CDR1 is MNHNY and CDR2 SVGAGI (reference sequence). V gave up 5 bases and J gave up 1 base, with 12 bases separating them. The CDR3 spells CASSMGGWSNQPQHF. The CDR3 coding sequence is TGTGCCAGCAGTATGGGGGGCTGGAGCAATCAGCCCCAGCATTTT.

The rearrangement uses TRBV15 and TRBJ1-1; D is ambiguous. Deletions cut 2 bases from V and 3 bases from J, with 16 bases between. Germline V gene lookup returns CDR1 LNHNV and CDR2 YYDKDF (reference sequence). The CDR3 length is 16 residues. CDR3 protein: CATSRLPRRRDTEAFF. The CDR3 DNA follows: TGTGCCACCAGCAGACTCCCCAGGCGGAGGGACACTGAAGCTTTCTTT.

A word on this clone: This specimen includes other DNA sequences encoding the same CDR3. The CDR3 DNA is TGTGCCAGCTCACCAGGACTCAACACCGGGGAGCTGTTTTTT. Its protein is CASSPGLNTGELFF. The chain carries TRBV18 and TRBJ2-2; D is possibly TRBD2 (5 bases). Deletions cut 2 bases from V and 2 bases from J, with 6 bases between. There are 14 residues in the CDR3. Per germline, CDR1 KGHSH and CDR2 LQKENI.

The chain recombines TRBV11-3 with TRBJ2-7, with 7 positions matching TRBD1. Germline trimming cut 0 bases from V and 0 bases from J; bases unmatched to any gene: 2. CDR3 length: 15 amino acids. CDR1 is SGHNT and CDR2 is YENEEA in the germline V gene. CDR3: CASSLESGGSYEQYF. DNA of the CDR3: TGTGCCAGCAGCTTAGAGTCAGGGGGCTCCTACGAGCAGTACTTC.

V gene TRBV7-3 combines with J gene TRBJ1-4, with no clear D. V lost 5 bases, J lost 6 bases, and 10 bases lay in between. This CDR3 region has 13 residues. Germline V gene sequence: CDR1 SGHTA, CDR2 FQGTGA. This chain's CDR3 is CASSAGRDEKLFF. Here the CDR3 DNA reads TGTGCCAGCAGCGCTGGACGTGATGAAAAACTGTTTTTT.

The J gene is TRBJ2-3, the V gene TRBV5-4; 7 bases are shared with TRBD2. There are 14 residues in the CDR3. The junction had 8 bases not matched to a gene; V was cut back by 3 bases and J by 7 bases. Germline CDR1 reads SGHNT; CDR2 reads YYREEE (reference sequence). CDR3 in DNA: TGTGCCAGCAGCTCTGGACTAGTACTAAATACGCAGTATTTT. Encoded protein: CASSSGLVLNTQYF.

This CDR3 reads CASSKKTGGGGELFF. DNA of the CDR3: TGTGCCAGCAGCAAAAAGACAGGGGGCGGCGGGGAGCTGTTTTTT. This chain uses TRBV5-4 with TRBJ2-2; 10 positions match TRBD1. Unmatched junction bases numbered 7, after V lost 4 bases and J lost 7 bases. The CDR3 extends over 15 amino acids. Germline V gene sequence: CDR1 SGHNT, CDR2 YYREEE (reference sequence).

V usage is TRBV20-1 and J usage is TRBJ2-5, with no clear D. V was shortened by 5 bases and J by 0 bases, with 4 bases between the two germline ends. The CDR3 runs 11 residues. Germline loops: CDR1 DFQATT, CDR2 SNEGSKA (reference sequence). CDR3 amino acids: CSAQNQETQYF. CDR3 coding DNA: TGCAGTGCTCAAAACCAAGAGACCCAGTACTTC.

In this sample, this clone turned up a few times. J is TRBJ1-5 and V is TRBV4-2; D unresolved. V lost 0 bases to trimming and J lost 3 bases, with 12 bases between them. The length of the CDR3 is 16 residues. Germline CDR1 LGHNA, CDR2 YNFKEQ. CDR3 residues: CASSQDLIQYNQPQHF. For the CDR3, the DNA is TGTGCCAGCAGCCAAGATCTGATACAGTACAATCAGCCCCAGCATTTT.

This rearrangement joins TRBV6-1 to TRBJ1-2; 7 bases line up with TRBD1. CDR1 MNHNS and CDR2 SASEGT come from the germline V gene. V shed 6 bases, J shed 7 bases, and the junction held 11 bases outside the gene matches. This CDR3 is built from 14 residues. The DNA of the CDR3 is TGTGCCAGCAGCCTCTCCCTTGACAGGGTTGGCTACACCTTC. This gives the protein CASSLSLDRVGYTF.